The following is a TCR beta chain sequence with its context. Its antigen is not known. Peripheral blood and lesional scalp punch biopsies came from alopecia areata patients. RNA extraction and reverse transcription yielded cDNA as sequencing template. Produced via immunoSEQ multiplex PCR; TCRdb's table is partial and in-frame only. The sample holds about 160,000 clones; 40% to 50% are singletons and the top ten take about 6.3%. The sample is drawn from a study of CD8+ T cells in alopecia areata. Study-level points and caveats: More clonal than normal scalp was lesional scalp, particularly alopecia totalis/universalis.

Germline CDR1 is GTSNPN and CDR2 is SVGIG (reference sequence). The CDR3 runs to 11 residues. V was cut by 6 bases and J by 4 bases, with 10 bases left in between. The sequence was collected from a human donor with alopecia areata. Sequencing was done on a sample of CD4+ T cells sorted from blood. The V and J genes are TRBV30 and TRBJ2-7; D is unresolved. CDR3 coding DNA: TGTGCCTGCAAGGGAAATTACGAGCAGTACTTC. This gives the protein CACKGNYEQYF.